Listed below are T cell receptor beta chains from one sample, sequenced in a study of blood T cell repertoires in COVID-19. Clones were read by immunoSEQ multiplex PCR, and TCRdb kept only the in-frame ones, dropping some. In the table there are some 200,000 clones, about 80% of which are singletons. Sequencing was performed on peripheral blood. The receptors shown here come from a woman aged 80 or over with COVID-19, enrolled during active disease. Both conserved end residues are trimmed from each CDR3.

TRBJ2-1	TRBV11-2	ASSLTAASRTGDEQF
TRBJ1-6	TRBV6-5	ASSPNSYNSPLH
TRBJ1-1	TRBV6-1	ASSESSRGNTEAF
TRBJ1-5	TRBV5-1	ASSLDPGRGQPQH
TRBJ2-7	TRBV10-3	AIVKLAGGSYEQY
TRBJ2-3	TRBV24-1	ATSDSPAGGPTDTQY
TRBJ2-2	TRBV19	ASRSGSRITGELF
TRBJ1-2	TRBV28	ASSFDSYYGYT
TRBJ2-2	TRBV18	ASSPPAGELF
TRBJ1-5	TRBV5-1	ASSLVGDQPQH